Sequencing of this T cell receptor (beta chain) was carried out in a study of blood T cell repertoires in COVID-19. Study information: From T cells, B-cell-depleted T cells, or PBMCs came the material, which was cDNA or gDNA.

Method: immunoSEQ multiplex PCR; TCRdb's copy keeps in-frame clones and lacks some. The sample contains tens of thousands of clones, about 87% of which appear only once. Germline lookup yields CDR1 SQVTM and CDR2 ANQGSEA. The CDR3 runs to 13 residues. V lost 7 bases, J lost 10 bases, and 22 bases lay in between. What was sequenced was peripheral blood. This chain uses TRBV29-1 with TRBJ1-2; D is ambiguous. The receptor was derived from a man in his forties with COVID-19, enrolled during active disease. DNA of the CDR3: TGCAGCGCCGATTCGGAGGGCCGAGCTCTCTACACCTTC. This codes for CSADSEGRALYTF.